Shown below are 18 T cell receptor beta chains from a single sample sequenced in a study of PD-1 blockade in classical Hodgkin lymphoma. Every patient had relapsed following autologous stem cell transplantation, and cohorts differed in brentuximab vedotin exposure. The method was immunoSEQ multiplex PCR; TCRdb's version includes in-frame clones alone and lacks a portion of them. In the table there are roughly 40,000 clones, about 90% of which are singletons. The sample in question was peripheral blood mononuclear cells (PBMCs), obtained at baseline. The receptor set was obtained from a human donor with classical Hodgkin lymphoma.

This clone was seen only once. The chain links TRBV5-1 to TRBJ2-3; 9 nucleotides line up with TRBD2. The CDR3 spans 15 residues. Trimming cost V 0 bases and J 2 bases; bases outside gene matches: 1. Looked up from germline, CDR1 is SGHRS and CDR2 is YFSETQ. CDR3 amino acids: CASSLGGRDTDTQYF. The CDR3 DNA reads TGCGCCAGCAGCTTGGGCGGGAGGGACACAGATACGCAGTATTTT.

The V gene is TRBV7-3, the J gene TRBJ1-6; no firm D call. Germline CDR1 reads SGHTA; CDR2 reads FQGTGA. V shed 3 bases and J shed 7 bases, with 10 bases lying between them. The CDR3 contains 14 residues. In nucleotides, the CDR3 is TGTGCCAGCAGCTTCGGCCAGACCAATTCACCCCTCCACTTT. Protein product: CASSFGQTNSPLHF.

The chain has TRBV19 and TRBJ1-5, with unresolved D. Per the germline V gene, CDR1 is LNHDA and CDR2 is SQIVND (reference sequence). The V end was cut by 4 bases, the J end by 5 bases, with 9 bases between. CDR3 length: 13 amino acids. CDR3 in DNA: TGTGCCAGTAGTACGGGTCACTATCAGCCCCAGCATTTT. Amino acid sequence: CASSTGHYQPQHF.

This chain uses TRBV9 with TRBJ2-3; the D gene is possibly TRBD2 (5 bases). The CDR3 is made up of 14 amino acids. CDR1 SGDLS and CDR2 YYNGEE come from the germline V gene. V dropped 3 bases and J dropped 0 bases, with 8 bases sitting between them. CDR3 region: CASSAASSTDTQYF. Written as DNA, the CDR3 is TGTGCCAGCAGCGCGGCTAGCAGCACAGATACGCAGTATTTT.

This chain links TRBV30 with TRBJ1-5; D gene ambiguous. The CDR3 runs to 14 residues. V lost 7 bases to trimming and J lost 0 bases, with 13 bases between them. CDR1 and CDR2 from the germline V gene are GTSNPN and SVGIG (reference sequence). Here the CDR3 DNA reads TGTGCCTCTCAGACCGGGAATAGCAATCAGCCCCAGCATTTT. Its protein product is CASQTGNSNQPQHF.

J is TRBJ2-7 and V is TRBV7-6; TRBD2 matches at 12 bases. J lost 2 bases, V lost 4 bases, and 6 bases had no gene match. Germline-derived CDR1 and CDR2 are SGHVS and FNYEAQ. This CDR3 contains 16 residues. The CDR3 is CASSYGLAGGPYEQYF. As DNA, the CDR3 is TGTGCCAGCAGCTACGGGCTAGCGGGGGGGCCCTACGAGCAGTACTTC.

This clone was recorded a few times. The genes are TRBV6-6 and TRBJ1-5; no firm D call. The CDR3 spans 12 residues. The germline V gene has CDR1 MNHNY and CDR2 SVGAGI (reference sequence). Deletions cut 4 bases from V and 5 bases from J, with 6 bases between. The CDR3: CASSWRDQPQHF. CDR3 in DNA: TGTGCCAGCAGTTGGCGAGATCAGCCCCAGCATTTT.

This chain uses TRBV7-2 with TRBJ2-2; the D gene is possibly TRBD1 (5 bases). The germline V and J ends were trimmed by 6 bases and 2 bases, with 10 bases remaining between them. This CDR3 has 14 residues. Germline V gives CDR1 SGHTA, CDR2 FQGNSA. DNA of the CDR3: TGTGCCAGCAGTGGGGCATCTAACACCGGGGAGCTGTTTTTT. This gives the protein CASSGASNTGELFF.

This chain links TRBV9 with TRBJ2-7, with TRBD2 as a possible D gene (6 bases). CDR3 size: 17 residues. Germline CDR1 and CDR2: SGDLS and YYNGEE. V lost 0 bases and J lost 1, with 17 bases in between. In nucleotides, the CDR3 is TGTGCCAGCAGCGTAGATGAGGGAGGAGCCGCATCCTACGAGCAGTACTTC. This encodes CASSVDEGGAASYEQYF.

The V and J genes are TRBV6-6 and TRBJ1-2; maybe TRBD1 (6 bases). The CDR3 covers 15 residues. Between the trimmed V and J ends, which lost 0 bases and 2 bases, there was a span of 10 bases. Germline V lookup: CDR1 MNHNY, CDR2 SVGAGI (reference sequence). The CDR3 DNA follows: TGTGCCAGCAGTTACTCCCCTGACAGGAACTATGGCTACACCTTC. Its translation: CASSYSPDRNYGYTF.

This rearrangement joins TRBV10-3 to TRBJ2-1; TRBD2 aligns across 13 bases. The V gene end was trimmed by 2 bases and the J gene end by 9 bases; junction bases not matched to a gene: 7. The CDR3 loop spans 16 amino acids. Germline assignment: CDR1 ENHRY and CDR2 SYGVKD. The CDR3 here is CAISETTSGGASEQFF. CDR3 DNA: TGTGCCATCAGTGAGACTACTAGCGGGGGGGCCTCTGAGCAGTTCTTC.

V and J are TRBV30 and TRBJ2-7; 8 bases align to TRBD1. The V segment lost 5 bases and the J segment 2 bases; nucleotides outside the gene matches: 5. Germline lookup yields CDR1 GTSNPN and CDR2 SVGIG (reference sequence). This CDR3 comprises 13 residues. CDR3 amino acids: CAWDRGRAYEQYF. DNA for the CDR3: TGTGCCTGGGACAGGGGACGCGCCTACGAGCAGTACTTC. The full variable domain, rest sourced from reference TRBV30 and TRBJ2-7, is SQTIHQWPATLVQPVGSPLSLECTVEGTSNPNLYWYRQAAGRGLQLLFYSVGIGQISSEVPQNLSASRPQDRQFILSSKKLLLSDSGFYLCAWDRGRAYEQYFGPGTRLTVT.

CDR3 amino acids: CASSPGQAYNEQFF. CDR3 sequence (DNA): TGCGCCAGCAGCCCCGGACAGGCATACAATGAGCAGTTCTTC. The chain combines TRBV4-3 with TRBJ2-1; 7 bases agree with TRBD1. The CDR3 has 14 amino acids. Germline-derived CDR1 and CDR2 are LGHNA and YSLEER. Trimming took 4 bases from V and 4 from J; bases not matched to a gene: 4.

This chain connects TRBV7-9 to TRBJ2-3, with TRBD1 identical over 7 bases. V lost 5 bases to trimming and J lost 7 bases; unmatched junction nucleotides: 15. The germline V gene encodes CDR1 SEHNR and CDR2 FQNEAQ (reference sequence). The CDR3 loop spans 16 amino acids. The CDR3 DNA reads as TGTGCCAGCAGCAGACAGGGCCCCACCGACAGGAATACGCAGTATTTT. It specifies CASSRQGPTDRNTQYF.

This clone was detected only a few times. The chain recombines TRBV6-6 with TRBJ1-2; D is uncertain. With 2 bases removed from V and 4 bases from J, the gap between germline ends came to 11 bases. Germline values: CDR1 MNHNY, CDR2 SVGAGI (reference sequence). This CDR3 spans 14 amino acids. DNA of the CDR3: TGTGCCAGCAGTTACGGGGAAGGAGGCTATGGCTACACCTTC. It encodes CASSYGEGGYGYTF.

The genes are TRBV28 and TRBJ2-3; D possibly corresponds to TRBD2 (6 bases). This CDR3 region has 15 residues. Germline CDR1 is MDHEN and CDR2 is SYDVKM. V was shortened by 6 bases and J by 1 base, with 14 bases between the two germline ends. In DNA, the CDR3 is TGTGCCAGCAGGGATAGCGGATTGGGCACAGATACGCAGTATTTT. Protein product: CASRDSGLGTDTQYF.

The V call is TRBV7-2, the J call TRBJ2-5; D is uncertain. V dropped 7 bases and J dropped 1 base, with 13 bases sitting between them. The CDR3 spans 14 residues. Germline V lookup: CDR1 SGHTA, CDR2 FQGNSA. In DNA form, the CDR3 reads TGTGCCAGCACCCCGTCTCGGACCCAAGAGACCCAGTACTTC. It codes for CASTPSRTQETQYF. Full variable domain (missing parts from reference TRBV7-2 and TRBJ2-5): GAGVSQSPSNKVTEKGKDVELRCDPISGHTALYWYRQSLGQGLEFLIYFQGNSAPDKSGLPSDRFSAERTGGSVSTLTIQRTQQEDSAVYLCASTPSRTQETQYFGPGTRLLVL.

This clone was seen only a few times. CDR3 sequence: CASSLSRQGANYGYTF. The DNA of the CDR3 is TGCGCCAGCAGCTTGTCTAGACAGGGGGCTAACTATGGCTACACCTTC. This chain joins TRBV5-1 and TRBJ1-2, with TRBD1 identical over 9 bases. The CDR3 loop spans 16 amino acids. V shed 1 base and J 0 bases; nucleotides not matched to a gene: 4. CDR1 is SGHRS, CDR2 YFSETQ, per germline.